This T cell receptor beta chain originates from a study of blood T cell repertoires in COVID-19. Study in general: Samples taken during acute and convalescent COVID-19 were collected in the United States, Italy and Spain.

In Seattle, patients joined the study during active infection and were tracked longitudinally. Germline V lookup: CDR1 LNHDA, CDR2 SQIVND (reference sequence). The V end lost 4 bases, the J end lost 0 bases, and 7 bases lay between the germline ends. This CDR3 contains 14 residues. Sequencing was performed with immunoSEQ multiplex PCR; in TCRdb, only in-frame clones are kept and a portion is missing. The table records some 56,000 clones, 82% of them present only once. This clone was counted between two and nine times. This TCR derives from a man at least 80 years old with COVID-19, enrolled during active disease. The V gene is TRBV19, the J gene TRBJ1-3; a possible D gene is TRBD1 (5 bases). Source material: peripheral blood. The CDR3 DNA reads as TGTGCCAGTAGTAGCGGGGGCTCTGGAAACACCATATATTTT. Protein product: CASSSGGSGNTIYF.